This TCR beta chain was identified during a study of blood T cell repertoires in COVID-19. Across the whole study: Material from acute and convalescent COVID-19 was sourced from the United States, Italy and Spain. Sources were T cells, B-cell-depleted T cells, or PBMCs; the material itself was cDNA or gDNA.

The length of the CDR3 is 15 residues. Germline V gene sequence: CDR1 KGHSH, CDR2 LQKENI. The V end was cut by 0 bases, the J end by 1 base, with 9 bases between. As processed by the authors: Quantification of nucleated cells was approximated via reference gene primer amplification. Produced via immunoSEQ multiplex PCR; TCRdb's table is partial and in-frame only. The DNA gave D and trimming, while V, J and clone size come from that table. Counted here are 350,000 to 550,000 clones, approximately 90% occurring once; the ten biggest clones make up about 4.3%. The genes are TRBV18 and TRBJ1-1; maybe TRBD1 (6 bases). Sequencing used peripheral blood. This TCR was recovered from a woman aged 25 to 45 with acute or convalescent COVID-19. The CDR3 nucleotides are TGTGCCAGCTCACCACCGAAGACAGGGAACACTGAAGCTTTCTTT. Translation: CASSPPKTGNTEAFF. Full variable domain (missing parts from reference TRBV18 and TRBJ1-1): NAGVMQNPRHLVRRRGQEARLRCSPMKGHSHVYWYRQLPEEGLKFMVYLQKENIIDESGMPKERFSAEFPKEGPSILRIQQVVRGDSAAYFCASSPPKTGNTEAFFGQGTRLTVV.